The clone carrying this T cell receptor (beta chain) was detected many times. The CDR3 end lies 3 residues beyond the end of the read and is filled in from the germline J gene. There are 14 residues in the CDR3. Per the germline V gene, CDR1 is SGHTA and CDR2 is FQGTGA. This entry belongs to a study of T cell clonality in common variable immunodeficiency. Some clones are missing from TCRdb's copy, which holds only in-frame ones; the method was immunoSEQ multiplex PCR. This record lists approximately 50,000 clones, none seen once only, and the top ten clones contain 0.83%. Sequencing used peripheral blood mononuclear cells. The J gene is TRBJ2-3, the V gene TRBV7-3, with 8 positions matching TRBD2. The TCR originated in a person aged 18 to 75 in good health. Partial CDR3 DNA: TGTGCCAGCTCTCCCGGGAGGGCGGGGGAGACG. This encodes CASSPGRAGET. The full CDR3 protein reads CASSPGRAGETQYF.